This TCR beta chain was identified in a study of cytomegalovirus exposure and HLA in healthy donors. Study results and limitations: As was reported, the HLA-A and HLA-B alleles of most subjects were accurately predicted from TCR beta sequences.

In its sample, this clone was seen once. Its antigen remains unknown. V shed 10 bases and J 2 bases; nucleotides not matched to a gene: 10. CDR1 and CDR2 (germline): LNHDA, SQIVND (reference sequence). The CDR3 has 14 residues. In the PCR, 60 Vbeta and 13 Jbeta primers were used. TCRdb's copy holds only in-frame clones and misses some; the assay was immunoSEQ multiplex PCR. The table lists about 130,000 clones, about 64% of them singletons, with roughly 2.5% in the top ten. V and J are TRBV19 and TRBJ2-5; 7 bases map to TRBD1. Sequencing was carried out using PBMCs. The TCR comes from a woman in her 40s in good health and CMV-seronegative. CDR3 nucleotides: TGTGCCACCTCCCCAGGGGGATTTCAAGAGACCCAGTACTTC. It specifies CATSPGGFQETQYF.